The clone carrying this T cell receptor beta chain has ten or more counts. The data derive from a study of early T cells in non-severe SARS-CoV-2 infection. Individual cDNA molecules were tagged with unique molecular identifiers. MiXCR, applied by TCRdb to the 5' RACE reads, yields one record per CDR3 protein. The sample lists 36,000 or so distinct CDR3 sequences, 4% to 5% occurring once. The material sequenced was whole blood. This clonotype was sampled from an adult who was a healthcare worker with PCR-confirmed SARS-CoV-2 infection or an uninfected control (not recorded which).

The CDR3 loop reads CASSKGQGVLLNNEQFF. The DNA of the CDR3 is TGCGCCAGCAGCAAAGGACAGGGCGTTCTCCTTAACAATGAGCAGTTCTTC. The chain has TRBV5-1 and TRBJ2-1; 8 positions agree with TRBD1. CDR3 length: 17 amino acids. J lost 5 bases, V lost 4 bases, and 14 bases had no gene match. Germline V gene data show CDR1 as SGHRS and CDR2 as YFSETQ.